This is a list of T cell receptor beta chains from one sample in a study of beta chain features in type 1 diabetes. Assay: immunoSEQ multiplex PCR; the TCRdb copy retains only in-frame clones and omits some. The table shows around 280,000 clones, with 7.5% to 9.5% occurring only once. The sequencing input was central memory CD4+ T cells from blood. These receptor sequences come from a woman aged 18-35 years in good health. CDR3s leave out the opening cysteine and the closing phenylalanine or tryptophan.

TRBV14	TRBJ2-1	ASSQGIAYNEQF
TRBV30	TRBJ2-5	AWSHGGSQETQY
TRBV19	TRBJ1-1	ASSIVGGGETEAF
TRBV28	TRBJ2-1	ASSLAGYSSYNEQF
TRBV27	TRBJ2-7	ASSSVYSYEQY
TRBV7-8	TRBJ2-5	ASSPTRLVLQETQY
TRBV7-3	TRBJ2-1	ASSTQGRSYNEQF
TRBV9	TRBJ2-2	ASTPTLVTGELF
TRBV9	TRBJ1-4	ASSYRDSTNEKLF
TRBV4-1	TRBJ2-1	ASSQGRGGRVLFSYNEQF
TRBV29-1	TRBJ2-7	SVEVQGSGRSSYEQY
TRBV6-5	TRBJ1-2	ASTPGWGGYGYT
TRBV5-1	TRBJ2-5	ASSLSRGGRETQY
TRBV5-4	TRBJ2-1	ASSLAGANNEQF
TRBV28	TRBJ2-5	ASSLGGAGQETQY
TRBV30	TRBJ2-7	AGGRDHEQY
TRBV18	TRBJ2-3	ASSPPGFGTDTQY
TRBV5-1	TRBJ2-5	ASTRGNSKETQY
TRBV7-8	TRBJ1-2	ASSLGSGTANYGYT
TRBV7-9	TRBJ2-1	ASSLPHRTGGYNEQF
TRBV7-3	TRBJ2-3	ASSRLGGGDTQY
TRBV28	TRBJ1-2	ASSLWQYGYT
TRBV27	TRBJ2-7	ASRTGQRKQY
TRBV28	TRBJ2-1	ASRLRSSYNEQF
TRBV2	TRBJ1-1	ASSEEVQEGAF
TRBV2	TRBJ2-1	ASTLYMGVAYNEQF
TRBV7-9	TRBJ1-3	ASSQFPAGNTIY
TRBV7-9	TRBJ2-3	AIPGRDRQLTDTQY
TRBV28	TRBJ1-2	ASSPRTGTNYGYT